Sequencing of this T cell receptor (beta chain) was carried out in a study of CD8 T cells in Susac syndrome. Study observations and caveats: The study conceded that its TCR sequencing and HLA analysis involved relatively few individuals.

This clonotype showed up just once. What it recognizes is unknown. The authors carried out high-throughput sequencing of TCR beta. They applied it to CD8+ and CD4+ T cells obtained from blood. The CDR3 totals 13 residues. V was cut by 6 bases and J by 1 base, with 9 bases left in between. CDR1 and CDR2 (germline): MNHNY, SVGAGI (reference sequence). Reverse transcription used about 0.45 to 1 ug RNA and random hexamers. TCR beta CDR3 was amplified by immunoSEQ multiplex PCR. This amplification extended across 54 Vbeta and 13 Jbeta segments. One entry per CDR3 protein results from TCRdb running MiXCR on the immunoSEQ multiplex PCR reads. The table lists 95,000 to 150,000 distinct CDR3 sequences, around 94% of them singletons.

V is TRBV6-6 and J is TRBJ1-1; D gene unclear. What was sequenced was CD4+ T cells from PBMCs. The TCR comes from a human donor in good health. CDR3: CASRDGPNTEAFF. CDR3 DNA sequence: TGTGCCAGCAGGGACGGCCCGAACACTGAAGCTTTCTTT.